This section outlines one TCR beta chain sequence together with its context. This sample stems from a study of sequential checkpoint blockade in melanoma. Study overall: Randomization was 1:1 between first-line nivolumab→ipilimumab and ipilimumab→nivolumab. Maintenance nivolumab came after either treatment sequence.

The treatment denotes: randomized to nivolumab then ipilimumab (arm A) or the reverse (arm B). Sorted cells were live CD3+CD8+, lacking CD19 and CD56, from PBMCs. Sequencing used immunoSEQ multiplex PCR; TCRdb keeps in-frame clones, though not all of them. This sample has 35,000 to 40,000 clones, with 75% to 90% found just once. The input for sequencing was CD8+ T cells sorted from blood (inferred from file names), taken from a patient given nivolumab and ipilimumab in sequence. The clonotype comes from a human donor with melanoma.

The CDR3 DNA is TGTGCCAGCAGCCCGGGTCAGCACCAAGAGACCCAGTACTTC. It specifies CASSPGQHQETQYF. This rearrangement joins TRBV7-9 to TRBJ2-5; no reliable D call. Germline V gene data show CDR1 as SEHNR and CDR2 as FQNEAQ (reference sequence). V was cut by 5 bases and J by 0 bases, with 10 bases left in between. The CDR3 sequence is 14 residues long. Looking up the rest from reference TRBV7-9 and TRBJ2-5 gives the full variable domain: DTGVSQNPRHKITKRGQNVTFRCDPISEHNRLYWYRQTLGQGPEFLTYFQNEAQLEKSRLLSDRFSAERPKGSFSTLEIQRTEQGDSAMYLCASSPGQHQETQYFGPGTRLLVL.